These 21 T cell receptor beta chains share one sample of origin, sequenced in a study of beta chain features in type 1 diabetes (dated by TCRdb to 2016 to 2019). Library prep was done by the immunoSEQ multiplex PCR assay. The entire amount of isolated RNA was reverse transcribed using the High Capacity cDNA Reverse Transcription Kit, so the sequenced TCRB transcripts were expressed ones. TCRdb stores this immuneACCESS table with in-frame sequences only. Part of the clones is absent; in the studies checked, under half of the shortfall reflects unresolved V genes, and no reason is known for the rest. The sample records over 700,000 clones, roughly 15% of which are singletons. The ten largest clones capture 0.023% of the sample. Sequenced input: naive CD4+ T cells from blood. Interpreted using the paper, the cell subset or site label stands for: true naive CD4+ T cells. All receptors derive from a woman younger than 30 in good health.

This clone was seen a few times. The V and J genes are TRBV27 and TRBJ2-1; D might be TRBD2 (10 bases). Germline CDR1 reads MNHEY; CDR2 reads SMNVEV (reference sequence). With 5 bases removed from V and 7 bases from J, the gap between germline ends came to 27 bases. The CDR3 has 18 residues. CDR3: CASSPRQGDSGRANEQFF. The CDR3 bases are TGTGCCAGCAGTCCCCGACAGGGGGACAGCGGGAGGGCAAATGAGCAGTTCTTC.

CDR3 protein: CASSEDFSSTDTQYF. The CDR3 DNA reads TGTGCCAGCAGTGAAGACTTCTCTAGCACAGATACGCAGTATTTT. The rearrangement links TRBV2 to TRBJ2-3, with D uncertain. The CDR3 has 15 amino acids. Trimming took 1 base from V and 0 from J, leaving 8 bases between them. The germline V gene has CDR1 SNHLY and CDR2 FYNNEI.

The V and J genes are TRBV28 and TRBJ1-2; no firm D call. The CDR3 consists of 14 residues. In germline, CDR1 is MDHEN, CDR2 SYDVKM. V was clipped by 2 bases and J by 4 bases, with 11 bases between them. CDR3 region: CASSLGYFSYGYTF. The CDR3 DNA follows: TGTGCCAGCAGTTTAGGGTACTTTAGCTATGGCTACACCTTC.

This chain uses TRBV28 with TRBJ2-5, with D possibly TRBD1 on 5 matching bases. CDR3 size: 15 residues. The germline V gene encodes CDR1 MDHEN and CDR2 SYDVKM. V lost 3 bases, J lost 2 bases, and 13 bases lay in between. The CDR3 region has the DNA TGTGCCAGCAGTTTTTTACAGGCCCCTCAAGAGACCCAGTACTTC. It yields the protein CASSFLQAPQETQYF.

The CDR3 reads CASSLGLADYEQYF. CDR3 nucleotide sequence: TGTGCCAGCAGCTTAGGGCTAGCGGACTACGAGCAGTACTTC. The chain couples TRBV5-6 to TRBJ2-5; TRBD2 agrees at 7 bases. Gene TRBJ2-7 matches the end of the DNA better, so the J call may be wrong. The CDR3 has 14 residues. In germline, CDR1 is SGHDT, CDR2 YYEEEE.

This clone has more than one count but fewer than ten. CDR3 in amino acids: CASSYPWETQYF. CDR3 nucleotides: TGTGCCAGCAGTTACCCCTGGGAGACCCAGTACTTC. V is TRBV6-6 and J is TRBJ2-5; no definite D call. The germline V gene encodes CDR1 MNHNY and CDR2 SVGAGI (reference sequence). Trimming stripped 2 bases from V and 5 bases from J, with 6 bases between. The CDR3 has 12 residues.

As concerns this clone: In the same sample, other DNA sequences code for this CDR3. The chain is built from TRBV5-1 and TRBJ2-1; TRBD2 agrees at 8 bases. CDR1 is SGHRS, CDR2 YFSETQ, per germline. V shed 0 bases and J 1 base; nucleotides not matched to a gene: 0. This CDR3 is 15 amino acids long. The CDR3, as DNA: TGCGCCAGCAGCTTGGGACTAGCGTCCTACAATGAGCAGTTCTTC. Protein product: CASSLGLASYNEQFF.

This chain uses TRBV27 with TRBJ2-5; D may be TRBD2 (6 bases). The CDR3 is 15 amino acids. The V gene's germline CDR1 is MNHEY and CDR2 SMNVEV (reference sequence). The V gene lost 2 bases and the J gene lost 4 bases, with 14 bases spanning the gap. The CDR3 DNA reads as TGTGCCAGCAGTTTAAGATCGGGGGTGGGAGAGACCCAGTACTTC. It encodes CASSLRSGVGETQYF.

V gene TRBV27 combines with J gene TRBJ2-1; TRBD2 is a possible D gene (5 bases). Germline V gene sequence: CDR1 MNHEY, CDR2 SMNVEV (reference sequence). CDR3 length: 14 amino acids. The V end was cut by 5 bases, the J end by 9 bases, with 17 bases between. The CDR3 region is CASSTNGVRSEQFF. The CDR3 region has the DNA TGTGCCAGCAGTACAAACGGGGTTAGGAGTGAGCAGTTCTTC.

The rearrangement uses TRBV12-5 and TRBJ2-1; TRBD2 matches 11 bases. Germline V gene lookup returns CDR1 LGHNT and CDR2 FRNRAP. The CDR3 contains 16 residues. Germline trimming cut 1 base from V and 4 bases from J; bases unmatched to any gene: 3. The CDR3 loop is CASGLGLAGRYNEQFF. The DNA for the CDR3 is TGTGCTAGTGGTTTGGGACTAGCGGGAAGGTACAATGAGCAGTTCTTC.

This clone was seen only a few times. The CDR3 spells CASSLGSRYGYTF. Here the CDR3 DNA reads TGTGCCAGCAGCTTGGGGTCCCGCTATGGCTACACCTTC. V gene TRBV5-8 combines with J gene TRBJ1-2; the D is unclear. CDR1 and CDR2 from the germline V gene are SGHTS and YDEGEE. V lost 0 bases and J lost 4, with 7 bases in between. The CDR3 sequence is 13 residues long.

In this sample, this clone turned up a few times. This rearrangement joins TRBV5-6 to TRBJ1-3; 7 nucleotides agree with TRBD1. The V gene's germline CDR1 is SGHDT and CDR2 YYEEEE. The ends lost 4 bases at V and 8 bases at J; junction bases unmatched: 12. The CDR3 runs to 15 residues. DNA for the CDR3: TGTGCCAGCAGCAGCGGGACAGAGCTTTGGGACACCATATATTTT. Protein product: CASSSGTELWDTIYF.

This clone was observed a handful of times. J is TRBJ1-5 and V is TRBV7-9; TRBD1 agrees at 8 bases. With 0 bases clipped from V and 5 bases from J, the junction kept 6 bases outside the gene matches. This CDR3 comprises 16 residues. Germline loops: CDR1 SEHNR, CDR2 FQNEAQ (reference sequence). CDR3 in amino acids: CASSLAGQGMDQPQHF. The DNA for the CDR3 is TGTGCCAGCAGCTTAGCCGGACAGGGAATGGATCAGCCCCAGCATTTT.

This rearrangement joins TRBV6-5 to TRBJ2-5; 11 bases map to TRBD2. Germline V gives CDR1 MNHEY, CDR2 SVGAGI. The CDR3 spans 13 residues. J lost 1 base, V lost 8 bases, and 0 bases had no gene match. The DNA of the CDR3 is TGTGCCAGCGGGACTAGCGGCCAAGAGACCCAGTACTTC. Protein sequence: CASGTSGQETQYF.

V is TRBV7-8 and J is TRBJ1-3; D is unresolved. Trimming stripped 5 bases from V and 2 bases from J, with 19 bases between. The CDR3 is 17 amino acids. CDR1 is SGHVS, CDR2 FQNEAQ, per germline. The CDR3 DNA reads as TGTGCCAGCAGCCCGCAAGGGCGTGCGACGACTGGAAACACCATATATTTT. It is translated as CASSPQGRATTGNTIYF.

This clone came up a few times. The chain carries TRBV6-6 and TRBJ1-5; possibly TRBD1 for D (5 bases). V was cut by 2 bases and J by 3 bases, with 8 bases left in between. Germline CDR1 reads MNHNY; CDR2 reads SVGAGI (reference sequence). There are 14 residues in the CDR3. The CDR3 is CASSYTGPNQPQHF. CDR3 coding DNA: TGTGCCAGCAGTTACACAGGACCCAATCAGCCCCAGCATTTT.

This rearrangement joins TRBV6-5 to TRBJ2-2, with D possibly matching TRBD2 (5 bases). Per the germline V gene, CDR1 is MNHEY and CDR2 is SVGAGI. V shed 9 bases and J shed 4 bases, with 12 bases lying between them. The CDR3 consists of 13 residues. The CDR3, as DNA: TGTGCCAGTTCGGGGTTGAGCACCGGGGAGCTGTTTTTT. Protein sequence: CASSGLSTGELFF.

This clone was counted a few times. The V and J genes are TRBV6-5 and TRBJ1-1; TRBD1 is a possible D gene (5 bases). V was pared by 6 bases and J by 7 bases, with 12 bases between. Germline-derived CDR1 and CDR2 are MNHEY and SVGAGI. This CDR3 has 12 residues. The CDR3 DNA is TGTGCCAGCAGCTCAGGGTACGGTGAAGCTTTCTTT. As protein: CASSSGYGEAFF.

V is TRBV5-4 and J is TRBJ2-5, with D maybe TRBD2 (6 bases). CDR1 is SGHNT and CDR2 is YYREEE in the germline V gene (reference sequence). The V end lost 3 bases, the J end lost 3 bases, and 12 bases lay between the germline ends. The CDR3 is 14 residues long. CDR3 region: CASSSGSSKETQYF. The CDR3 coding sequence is TGTGCCAGCAGCTCCGGGAGTAGCAAAGAGACCCAGTACTTC.

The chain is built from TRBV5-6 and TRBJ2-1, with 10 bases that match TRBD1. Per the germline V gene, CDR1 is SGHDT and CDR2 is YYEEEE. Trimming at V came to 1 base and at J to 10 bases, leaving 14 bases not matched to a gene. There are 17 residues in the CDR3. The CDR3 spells CASSLRQGAGQFTEQFF. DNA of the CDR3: TGTGCCAGCAGCTTGAGACAGGGGGCTGGCCAGTTCACAGAGCAGTTCTTC. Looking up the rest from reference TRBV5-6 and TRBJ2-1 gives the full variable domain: DAGVTQSPTHLIKTRGQQVTLRCSPKSGHDTVSWYQQALGQGPQFIFQYYEEEERQRGNFPDRFSGHQFPNYSSELNVNALLLGDSALYLCASSLRQGAGQFTEQFFGPGTRLTVL.

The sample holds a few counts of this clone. CDR3 nucleotide sequence: TGTGCCAGCAGAATGACTAGCGGGAGCTCCTACGAGCAGTACTTC. This sequence encodes CASRMTSGSSYEQYF. This sequence joins TRBV28 and TRBJ2-7, with TRBD2 matching 12 bases. The CDR3 sequence is 15 residues long. The V segment lost 6 bases and the J segment 0 bases; nucleotides outside the gene matches: 3. In germline, CDR1 is MDHEN, CDR2 SYDVKM. Together with reference TRBV28 and TRBJ2-7, the CDR3 gives the full variable domain: DVKVTQSSRYLVKRTGEKVFLECVQDMDHENMFWYRQDPGLGLRLIYFSYDVKMKEKGDIPEGYSVSREKKERFSLILESASTNQTSMYLCASRMTSGSSYEQYFGPGTRLTVT.